This T cell receptor beta chain is drawn from a study of a mutant IDH1 vaccine in newly diagnosed glioma. Study-wide background: The start of vaccination came 4-6 weeks after radiotherapy alone, or with temozolomide cycles. It was radiotherapy, temozolomide, or both that patients received previously, with most receiving both. Findings and limits, study-wide: Pseudoprogression apparently lacked any relation to changes in top peripheral T cell clonotypes.

Sequenced by immunoSEQ multiplex PCR; TCRdb stores in-frame clones only, minus some. The table includes 55,000 to 65,000 clones, around 84% detected once. The CDR3 contains 15 residues. V was clipped by 2 bases and J by 4 bases, with 14 bases between them. Germline V gene lookup returns CDR1 MGHRA and CDR2 YSYEKL. This clone was detected once. Its matching antigen is unknown. The time point was: week 35, safety follow-up. Alongside topical imiquimod, each dose of vaccine comprised 300 ug of mutant IDH1 20-mer peptide. The V and J genes are TRBV4-1 and TRBJ1-2; D is ambiguous. Specimen: PBMCs, collected from a glioma patient whose treatment included an IDH1 peptide vaccine. This clonotype was obtained from a man younger than 45 with glioma. The CDR3 protein is CASSQPSGRPYGYTF. The CDR3 bases are TGCGCCAGCAGCCAACCGTCGGGAAGGCCCTATGGCTACACCTTC.